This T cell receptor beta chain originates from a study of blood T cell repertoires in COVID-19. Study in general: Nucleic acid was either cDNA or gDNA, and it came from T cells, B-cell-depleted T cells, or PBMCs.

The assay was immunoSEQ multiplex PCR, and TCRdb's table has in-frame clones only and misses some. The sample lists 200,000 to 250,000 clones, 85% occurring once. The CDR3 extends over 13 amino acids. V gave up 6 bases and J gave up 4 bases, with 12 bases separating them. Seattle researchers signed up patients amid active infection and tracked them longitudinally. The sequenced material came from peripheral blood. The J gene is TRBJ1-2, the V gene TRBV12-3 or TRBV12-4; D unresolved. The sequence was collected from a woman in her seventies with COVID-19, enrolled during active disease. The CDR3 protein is CASSTSSGYGYTF. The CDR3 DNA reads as TGTGCCAGCAGCACCAGTTCTGGCTATGGCTACACCTTC.